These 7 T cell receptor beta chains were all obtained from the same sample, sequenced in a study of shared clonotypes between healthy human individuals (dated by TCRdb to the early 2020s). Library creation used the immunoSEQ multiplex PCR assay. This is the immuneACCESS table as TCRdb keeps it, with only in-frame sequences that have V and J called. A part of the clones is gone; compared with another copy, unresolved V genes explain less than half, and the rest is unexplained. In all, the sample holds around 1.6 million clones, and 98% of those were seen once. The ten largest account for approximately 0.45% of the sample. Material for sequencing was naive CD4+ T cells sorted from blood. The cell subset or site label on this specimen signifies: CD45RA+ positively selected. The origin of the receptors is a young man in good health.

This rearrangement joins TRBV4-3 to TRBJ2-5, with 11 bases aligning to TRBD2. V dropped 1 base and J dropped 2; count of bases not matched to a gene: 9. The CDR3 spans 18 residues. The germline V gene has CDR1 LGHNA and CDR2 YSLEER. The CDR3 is CASSQVIAGGPIQETQYF. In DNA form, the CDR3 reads TGCGCCAGCAGCCAAGTCATAGCGGGAGGGCCAATACAAGAGACCCAGTACTTC.

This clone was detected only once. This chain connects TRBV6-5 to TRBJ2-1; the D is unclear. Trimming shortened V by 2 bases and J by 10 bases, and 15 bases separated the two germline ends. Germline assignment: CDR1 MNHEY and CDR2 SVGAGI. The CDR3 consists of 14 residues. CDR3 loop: CASSYAASSTEQFF. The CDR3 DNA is TGTGCCAGCAGTTACGCGGCCAGTTCTACGGAGCAGTTCTTC.

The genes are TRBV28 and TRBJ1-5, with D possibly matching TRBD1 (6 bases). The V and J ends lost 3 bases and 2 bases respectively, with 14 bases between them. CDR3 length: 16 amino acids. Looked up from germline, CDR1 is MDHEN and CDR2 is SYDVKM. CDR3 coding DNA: TGTGCCAGCAGTTTTAATCAGGGGCTTGGCAATCAGCCCCAGCATTTT. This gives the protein CASSFNQGLGNQPQHF. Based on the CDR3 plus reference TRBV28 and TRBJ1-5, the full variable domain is DVKVTQSSRYLVKRTGEKVFLECVQDMDHENMFWYRQDPGLGLRLIYFSYDVKMKEKGDIPEGYSVSREKKERFSLILESASTNQTSMYLCASSFNQGLGNQPQHFGDGTRLSIL.

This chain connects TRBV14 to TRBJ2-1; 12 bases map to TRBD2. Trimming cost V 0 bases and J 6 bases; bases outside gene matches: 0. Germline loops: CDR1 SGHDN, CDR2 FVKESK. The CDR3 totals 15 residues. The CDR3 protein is CASSQETSGSNEQFF. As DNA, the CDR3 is TGTGCCAGCAGCCAAGAGACTAGCGGGAGCAATGAGCAGTTCTTC.

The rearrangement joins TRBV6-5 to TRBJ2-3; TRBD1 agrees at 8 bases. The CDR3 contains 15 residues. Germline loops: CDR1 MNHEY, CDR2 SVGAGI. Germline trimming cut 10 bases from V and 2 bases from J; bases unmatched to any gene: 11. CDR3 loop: CATTRGTGYTDTQYF. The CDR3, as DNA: TGTGCCACTACCCGAGGGACAGGATACACAGATACGCAGTATTTT.

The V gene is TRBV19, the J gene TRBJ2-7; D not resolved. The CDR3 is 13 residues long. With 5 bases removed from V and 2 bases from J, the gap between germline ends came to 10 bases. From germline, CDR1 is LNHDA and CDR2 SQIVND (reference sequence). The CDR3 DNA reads TGTGCCAGTAGTGCCCCCGGAGCCTACGAGCAGTACTTC. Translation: CASSAPGAYEQYF.

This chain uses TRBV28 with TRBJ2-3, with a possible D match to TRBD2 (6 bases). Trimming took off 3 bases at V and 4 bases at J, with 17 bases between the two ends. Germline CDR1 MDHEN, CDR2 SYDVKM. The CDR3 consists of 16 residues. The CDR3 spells CASSFFTGVSPDTQYF. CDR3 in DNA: TGTGCCAGCAGTTTTTTTACGGGAGTGTCCCCAGATACGCAGTATTTT.